This T cell receptor beta chain stems from a study of Graves' ophthalmopathy and Graves' hyperthyroidism. Study as a whole: Upon initial diagnosis and before any treatment, peripheral blood was collected.

The study amplified TCR beta CDR3 regions using RNA transcripts. The authors performed first-round RT-PCR with HTBI primers and then a second-round multiplex PCR. TCRdb re-analysed the multiplex PCR reads in MiXCR, keeping a single row per CDR3 protein. The table records hundreds of thousands of distinct CDR3 sequences, 40% of them present only once. In this sample, this clonotype turned up a few times. V dropped 5 bases and J dropped 5 bases, with 21 bases sitting between them. The CDR3 contains 16 residues. CDR1 and CDR2 from the germline V gene are LNHDA and SQIVND (reference sequence). The TCR originated in an adult man with Graves' ophthalmopathy. Sequencing was done on a sample of peripheral blood. The chain is built from TRBV19 and TRBJ1-2; no clear D gene. CDR3: CASSADAKADLYGYTF. In DNA, the CDR3 is TGTGCCAGTAGTGCAGACGCCAAGGCAGATCTTTATGGCTACACCTTC.